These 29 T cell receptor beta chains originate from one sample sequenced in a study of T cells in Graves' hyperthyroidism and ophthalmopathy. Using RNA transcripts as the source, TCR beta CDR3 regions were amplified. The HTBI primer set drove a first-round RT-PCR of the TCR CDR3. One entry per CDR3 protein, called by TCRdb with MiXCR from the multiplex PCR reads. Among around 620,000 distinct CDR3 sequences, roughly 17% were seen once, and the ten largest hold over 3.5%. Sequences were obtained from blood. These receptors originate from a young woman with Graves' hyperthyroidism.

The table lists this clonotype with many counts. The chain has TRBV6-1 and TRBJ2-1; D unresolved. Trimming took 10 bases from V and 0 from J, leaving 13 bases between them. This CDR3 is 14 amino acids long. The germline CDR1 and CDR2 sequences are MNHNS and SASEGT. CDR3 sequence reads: CATTSYSSYNEQFF. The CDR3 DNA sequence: TGTGCCACCACCTCCTATAGCTCCTACAATGAGCAGTTCTTC.

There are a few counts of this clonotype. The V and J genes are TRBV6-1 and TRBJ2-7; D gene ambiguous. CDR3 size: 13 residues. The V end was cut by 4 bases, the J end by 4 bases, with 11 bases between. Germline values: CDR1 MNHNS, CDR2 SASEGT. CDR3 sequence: CASSVDYWYEQYF. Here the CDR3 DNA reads TGTGCCAGCAGTGTCGATTATTGGTACGAGCAGTACTTC.

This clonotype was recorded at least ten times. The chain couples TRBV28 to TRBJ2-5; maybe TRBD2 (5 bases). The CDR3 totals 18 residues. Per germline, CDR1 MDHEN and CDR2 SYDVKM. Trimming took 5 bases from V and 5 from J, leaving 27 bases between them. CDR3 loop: CASSPNLQQRVGRETQYF. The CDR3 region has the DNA TGTGCCAGCAGTCCGAACCTCCAACAGAGGGTAGGGCGGGAGACCCAGTACTTC.

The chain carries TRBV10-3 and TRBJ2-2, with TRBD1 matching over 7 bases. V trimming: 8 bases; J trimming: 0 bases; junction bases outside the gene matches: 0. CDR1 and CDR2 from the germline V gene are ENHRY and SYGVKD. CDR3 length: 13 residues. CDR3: CAIGQANTGELFF. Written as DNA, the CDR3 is TGTGCCATCGGACAGGCGAACACCGGGGAGCTGTTTTTT.

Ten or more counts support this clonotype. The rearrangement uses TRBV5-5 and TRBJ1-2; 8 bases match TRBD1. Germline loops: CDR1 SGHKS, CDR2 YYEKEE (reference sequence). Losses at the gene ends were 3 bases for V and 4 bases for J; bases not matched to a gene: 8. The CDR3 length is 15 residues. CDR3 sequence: CASSSGQGPPYGYTF. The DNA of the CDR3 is TGTGCCAGCAGCTCAGGACAGGGCCCACCCTATGGCTACACCTTC.

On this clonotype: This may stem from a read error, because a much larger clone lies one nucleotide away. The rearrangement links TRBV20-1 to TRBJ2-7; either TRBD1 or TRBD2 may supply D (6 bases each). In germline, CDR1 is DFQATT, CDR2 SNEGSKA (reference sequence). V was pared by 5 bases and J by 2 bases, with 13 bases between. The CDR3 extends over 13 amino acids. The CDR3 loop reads CSAGGGVPYEQYF. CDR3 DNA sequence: TGCAGTGCTGGAGGGGGAGTTCCCTACGAGCAGTACTTC.

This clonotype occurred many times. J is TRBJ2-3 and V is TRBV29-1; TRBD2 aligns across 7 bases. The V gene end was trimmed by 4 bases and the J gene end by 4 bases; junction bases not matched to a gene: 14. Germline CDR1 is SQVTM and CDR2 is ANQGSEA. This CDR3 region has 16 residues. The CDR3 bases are TGCAGCGTTGGGCTCCAACCTCCCGCGGGAGCAGATACGCAGTATTTT. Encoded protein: CSVGLQPPAGADTQYF.

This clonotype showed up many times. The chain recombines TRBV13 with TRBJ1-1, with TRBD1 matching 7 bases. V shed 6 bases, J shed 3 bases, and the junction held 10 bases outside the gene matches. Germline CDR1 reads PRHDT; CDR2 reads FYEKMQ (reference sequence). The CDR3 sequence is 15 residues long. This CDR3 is CASSSFGQDYTEAFF. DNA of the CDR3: TGTGCCAGCAGTTCATTTGGACAGGACTACACTGAAGCTTTCTTT.

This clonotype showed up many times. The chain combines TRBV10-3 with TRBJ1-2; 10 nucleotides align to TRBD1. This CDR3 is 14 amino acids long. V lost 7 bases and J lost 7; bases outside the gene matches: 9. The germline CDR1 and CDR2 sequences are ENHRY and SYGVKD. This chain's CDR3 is CAIKGTGADGGYTF. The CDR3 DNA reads TGTGCCATCAAGGGGACAGGGGCAGACGGTGGCTACACCTTC.

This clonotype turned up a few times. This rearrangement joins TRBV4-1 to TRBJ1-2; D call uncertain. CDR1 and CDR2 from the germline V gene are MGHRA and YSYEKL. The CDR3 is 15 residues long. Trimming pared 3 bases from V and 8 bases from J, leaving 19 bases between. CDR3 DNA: TGCGCCAGCAGCCAGAACGCCGCAGGAGAATTAGGCTACACCTTC. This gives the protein CASSQNAAGELGYTF.

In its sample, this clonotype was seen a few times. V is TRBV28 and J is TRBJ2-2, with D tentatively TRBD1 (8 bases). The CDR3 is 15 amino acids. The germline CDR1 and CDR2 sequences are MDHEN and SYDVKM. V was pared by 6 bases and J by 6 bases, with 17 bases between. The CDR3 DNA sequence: TGTGCCAGCAGCTACAGGGGGGGTAGAGCCGGGGAGCTGTTTTTT. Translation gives CASSYRGGRAGELFF. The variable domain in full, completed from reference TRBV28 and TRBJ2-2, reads DVKVTQSSRYLVKRTGEKVFLECVQDMDHENMFWYRQDPGLGLRLIYFSYDVKMKEKGDIPEGYSVSREKKERFSLILESASTNQTSMYLCASSYRGGRAGELFFGEGSRLTVL.

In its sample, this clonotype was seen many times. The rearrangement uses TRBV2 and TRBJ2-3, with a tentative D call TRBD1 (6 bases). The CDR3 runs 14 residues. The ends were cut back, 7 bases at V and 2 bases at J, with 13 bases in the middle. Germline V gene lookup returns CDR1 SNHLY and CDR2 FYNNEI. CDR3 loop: CASKRQDFTDTQYF. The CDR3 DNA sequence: TGTGCCAGCAAGAGACAGGATTTCACAGATACGCAGTATTTT.

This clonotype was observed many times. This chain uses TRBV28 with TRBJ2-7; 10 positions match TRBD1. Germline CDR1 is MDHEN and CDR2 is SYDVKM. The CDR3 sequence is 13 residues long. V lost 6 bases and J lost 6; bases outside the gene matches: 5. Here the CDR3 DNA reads TGTGCCAGCAGAACCGGGACAGGGGCCGAGCAGTACTTC. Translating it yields CASRTGTGAEQYF.

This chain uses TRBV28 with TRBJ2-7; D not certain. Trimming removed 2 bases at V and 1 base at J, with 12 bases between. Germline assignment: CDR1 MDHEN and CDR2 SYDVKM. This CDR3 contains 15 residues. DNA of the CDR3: TGTGCCAGCAGTTTAACAGACATAGATTCCTACGAGCAGTACTTC. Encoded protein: CASSLTDIDSYEQYF.

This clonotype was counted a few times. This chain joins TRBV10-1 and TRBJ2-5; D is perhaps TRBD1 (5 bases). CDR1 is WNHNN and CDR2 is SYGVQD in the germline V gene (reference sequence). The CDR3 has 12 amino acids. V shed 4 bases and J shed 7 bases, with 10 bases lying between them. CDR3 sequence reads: CASSGGPGTQYF. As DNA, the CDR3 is TGCGCCAGCAGTGGGGGCCCAGGGACCCAGTACTTC.

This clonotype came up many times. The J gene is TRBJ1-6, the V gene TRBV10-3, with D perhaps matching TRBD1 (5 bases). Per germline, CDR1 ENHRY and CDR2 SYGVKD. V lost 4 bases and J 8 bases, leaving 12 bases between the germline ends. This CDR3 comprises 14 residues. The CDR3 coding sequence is TGTGCCATCAGTGGGGGGGGAATTGATTCACCCCTCCACTTT. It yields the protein CAISGGGIDSPLHF.

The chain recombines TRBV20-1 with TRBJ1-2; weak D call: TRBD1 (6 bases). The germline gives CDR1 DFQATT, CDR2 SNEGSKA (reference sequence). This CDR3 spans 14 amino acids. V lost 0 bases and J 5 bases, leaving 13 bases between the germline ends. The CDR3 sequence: CSARDRQGWYGYTF. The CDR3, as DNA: TGCAGTGCTAGAGATCGGCAGGGGTGGTATGGCTACACCTTC.

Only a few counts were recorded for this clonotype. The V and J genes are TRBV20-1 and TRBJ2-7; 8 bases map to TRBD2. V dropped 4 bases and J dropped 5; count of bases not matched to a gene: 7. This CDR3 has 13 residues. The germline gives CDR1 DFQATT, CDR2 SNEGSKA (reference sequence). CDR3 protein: CSAKSGRLDEQYF. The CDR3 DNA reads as TGCAGTGCTAAAAGCGGGAGACTCGACGAGCAGTACTTC.

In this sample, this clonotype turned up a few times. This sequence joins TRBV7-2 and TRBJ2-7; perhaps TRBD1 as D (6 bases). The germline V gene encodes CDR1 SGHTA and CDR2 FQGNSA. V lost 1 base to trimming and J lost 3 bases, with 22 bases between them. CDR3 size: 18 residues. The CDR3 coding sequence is TGTGCCAGCAGCTTAGAGAGGGCCCAGACAGGACCATTCTACGAGCAGTACTTC. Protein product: CASSLERAQTGPFYEQYF.

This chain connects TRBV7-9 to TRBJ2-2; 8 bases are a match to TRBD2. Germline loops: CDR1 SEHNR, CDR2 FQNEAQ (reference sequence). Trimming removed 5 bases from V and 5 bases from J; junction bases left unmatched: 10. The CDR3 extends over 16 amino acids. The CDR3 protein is CASSLSGTSLTGELFF. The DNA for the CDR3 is TGTGCCAGCAGCCTATCCGGGACTAGTCTTACCGGGGAGCTGTTTTTT.

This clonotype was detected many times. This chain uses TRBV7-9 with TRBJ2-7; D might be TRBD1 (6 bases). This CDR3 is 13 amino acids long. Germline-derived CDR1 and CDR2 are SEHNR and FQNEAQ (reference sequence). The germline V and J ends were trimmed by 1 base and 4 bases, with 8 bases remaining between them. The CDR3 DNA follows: TGTGCCAGCAGCTTAGGGACAGAGTACGAGCAGTACTTC. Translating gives CASSLGTEYEQYF.

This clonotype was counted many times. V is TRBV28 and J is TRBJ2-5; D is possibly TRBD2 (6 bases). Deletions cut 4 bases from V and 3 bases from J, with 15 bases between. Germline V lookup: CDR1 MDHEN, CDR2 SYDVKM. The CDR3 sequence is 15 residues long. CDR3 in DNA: TGTGCCAGCAGTTGGGGCGGGGAAGGGAAAGAGACCCAGTACTTC. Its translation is CASSWGGEGKETQYF.

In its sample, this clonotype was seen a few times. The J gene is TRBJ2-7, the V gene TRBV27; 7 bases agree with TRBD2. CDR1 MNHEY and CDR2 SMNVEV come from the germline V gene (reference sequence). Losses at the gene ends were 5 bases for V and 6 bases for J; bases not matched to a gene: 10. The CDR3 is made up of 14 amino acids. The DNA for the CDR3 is TGTGCCAGCAGTGAGGCGGGGGTTACGCGCGAGCAGTACTTC. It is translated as CASSEAGVTREQYF.

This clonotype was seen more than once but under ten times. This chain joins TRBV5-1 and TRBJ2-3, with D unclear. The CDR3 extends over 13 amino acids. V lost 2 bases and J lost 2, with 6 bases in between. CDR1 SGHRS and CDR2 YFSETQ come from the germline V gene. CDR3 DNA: TGCGCCAGCAGCTTAGAGCTCACAGATACGCAGTATTTT. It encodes CASSLELTDTQYF.

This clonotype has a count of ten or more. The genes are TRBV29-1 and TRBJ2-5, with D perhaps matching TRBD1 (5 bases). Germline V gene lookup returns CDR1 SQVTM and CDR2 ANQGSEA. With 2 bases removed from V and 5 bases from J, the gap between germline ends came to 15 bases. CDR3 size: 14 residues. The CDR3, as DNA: TGCAGCGTTGAACAGGGAAGTAATCTGGAGACCCAGTACTTC. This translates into CSVEQGSNLETQYF.

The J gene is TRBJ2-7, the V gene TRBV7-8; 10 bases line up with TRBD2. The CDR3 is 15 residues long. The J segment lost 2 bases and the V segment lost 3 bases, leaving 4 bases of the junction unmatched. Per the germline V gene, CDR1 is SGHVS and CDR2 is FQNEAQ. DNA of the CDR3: TGTGCCAGCAGCTTCACTAGCGGGATTCCCTACGAGCAGTACTTC. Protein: CASSFTSGIPYEQYF.

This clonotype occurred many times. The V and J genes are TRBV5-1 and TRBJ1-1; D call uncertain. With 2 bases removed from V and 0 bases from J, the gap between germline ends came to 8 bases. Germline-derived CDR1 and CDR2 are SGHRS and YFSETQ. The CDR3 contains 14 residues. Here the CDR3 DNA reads TGCGCCAGCAGCTTAAACTCTCTGAACACTGAAGCTTTCTTT. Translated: CASSLNSLNTEAFF.

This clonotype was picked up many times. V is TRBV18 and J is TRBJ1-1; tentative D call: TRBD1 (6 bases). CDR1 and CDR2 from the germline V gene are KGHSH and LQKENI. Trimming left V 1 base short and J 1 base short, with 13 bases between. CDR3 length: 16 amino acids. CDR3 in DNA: TGTGCCAGCTCACCACAAGTCGGACAGCAGAACACTGAAGCTTTCTTT. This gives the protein CASSPQVGQQNTEAFF.

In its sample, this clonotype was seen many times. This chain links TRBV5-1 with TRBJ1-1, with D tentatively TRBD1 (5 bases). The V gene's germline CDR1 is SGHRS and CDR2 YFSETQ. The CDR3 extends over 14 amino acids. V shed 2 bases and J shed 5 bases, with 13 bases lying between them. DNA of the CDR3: TGCGCCAGCAGCTTCGGCGGGGCAAGGACTGAAGCTTTCTTT. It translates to CASSFGGARTEAFF.